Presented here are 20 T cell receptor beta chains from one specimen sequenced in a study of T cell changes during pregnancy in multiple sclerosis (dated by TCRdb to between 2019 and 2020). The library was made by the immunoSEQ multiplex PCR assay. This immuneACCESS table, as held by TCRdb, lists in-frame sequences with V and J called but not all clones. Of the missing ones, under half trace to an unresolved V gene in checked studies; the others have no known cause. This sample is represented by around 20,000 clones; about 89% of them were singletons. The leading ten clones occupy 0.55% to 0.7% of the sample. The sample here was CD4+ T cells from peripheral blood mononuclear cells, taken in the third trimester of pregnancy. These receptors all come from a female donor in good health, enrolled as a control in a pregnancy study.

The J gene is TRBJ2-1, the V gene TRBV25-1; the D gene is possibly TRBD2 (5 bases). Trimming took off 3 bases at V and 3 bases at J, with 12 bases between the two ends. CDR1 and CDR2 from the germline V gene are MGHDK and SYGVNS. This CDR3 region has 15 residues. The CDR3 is CASSDGGRNYNEQFF. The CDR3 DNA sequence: TGTGCCAGCAGTGATGGCGGGCGAAACTACAATGAGCAGTTCTTC.

CDR3 protein: CASSMREQPQHF. CDR3 bases: TGTGCCAGTAGTATGAGAGAGCAGCCCCAGCATTTT. The chain uses TRBV19 and TRBJ1-5, with D unresolved. The CDR3 consists of 12 residues. Between the trimmed V and J ends, which lost 3 bases and 7 bases, there was a span of 7 bases. The germline V gene has CDR1 LNHDA and CDR2 SQIVND (reference sequence).

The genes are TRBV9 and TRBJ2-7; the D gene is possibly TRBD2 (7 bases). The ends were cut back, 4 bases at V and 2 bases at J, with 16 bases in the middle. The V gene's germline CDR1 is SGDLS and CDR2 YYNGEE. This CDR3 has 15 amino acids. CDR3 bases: TGTGCCAGCAGCAGGGGGGGAGGCGGAACCTACGAGCAGTACTTC. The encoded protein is CASSRGGGGTYEQYF.

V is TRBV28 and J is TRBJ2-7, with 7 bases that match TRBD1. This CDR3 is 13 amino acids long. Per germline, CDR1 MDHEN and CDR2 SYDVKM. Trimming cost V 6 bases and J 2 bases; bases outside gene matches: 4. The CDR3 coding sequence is TGTGCCAGCAGAAACAGGGGTACCTACGAGCAGTACTTC. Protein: CASRNRGTYEQYF.

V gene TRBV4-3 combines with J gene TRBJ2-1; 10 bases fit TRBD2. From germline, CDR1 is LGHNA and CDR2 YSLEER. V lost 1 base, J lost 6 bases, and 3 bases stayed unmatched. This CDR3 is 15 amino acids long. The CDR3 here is CASSQVSSGGNEQFF. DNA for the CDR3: TGCGCCAGCAGCCAAGTGTCTAGCGGGGGCAATGAGCAGTTCTTC.

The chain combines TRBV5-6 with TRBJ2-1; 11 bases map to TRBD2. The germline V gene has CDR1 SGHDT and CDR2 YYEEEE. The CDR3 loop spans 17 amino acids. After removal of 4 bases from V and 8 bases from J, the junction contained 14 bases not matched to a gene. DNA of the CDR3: TGTGCCAGCAGCGGTAGCGGGGGGGCCCGGTCTGGCTATGAGCAGTTCTTC. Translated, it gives CASSGSGGARSGYEQFF.

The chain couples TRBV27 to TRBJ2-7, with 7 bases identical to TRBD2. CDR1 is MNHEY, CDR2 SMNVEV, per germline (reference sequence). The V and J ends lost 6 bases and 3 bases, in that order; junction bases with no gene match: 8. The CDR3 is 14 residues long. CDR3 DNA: TGTGCCAGCAGGTGGGGCGGGGGAAACTACGAGCAGTACTTC. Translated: CASRWGGGNYEQYF.

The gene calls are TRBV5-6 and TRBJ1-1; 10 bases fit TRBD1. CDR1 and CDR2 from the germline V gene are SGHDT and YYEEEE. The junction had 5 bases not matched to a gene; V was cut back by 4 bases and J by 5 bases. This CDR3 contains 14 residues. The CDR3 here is CASSQVDRGTEAFF. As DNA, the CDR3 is TGTGCCAGCAGCCAAGTGGACAGGGGGACTGAAGCTTTCTTT.

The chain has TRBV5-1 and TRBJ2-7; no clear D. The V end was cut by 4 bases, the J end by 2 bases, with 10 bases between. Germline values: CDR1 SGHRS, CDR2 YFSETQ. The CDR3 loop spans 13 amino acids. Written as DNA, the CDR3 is TGCGCCAGCAGCATTCAAGAGGCCTACGAGCAGTACTTC. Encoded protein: CASSIQEAYEQYF.

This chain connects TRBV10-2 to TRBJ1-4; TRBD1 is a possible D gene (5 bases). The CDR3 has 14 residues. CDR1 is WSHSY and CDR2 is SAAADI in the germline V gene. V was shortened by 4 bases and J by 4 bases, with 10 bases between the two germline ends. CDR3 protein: CASSADMVNEKLFF. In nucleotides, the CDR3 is TGCGCCAGCAGTGCGGACATGGTTAATGAAAAACTGTTTTTT.

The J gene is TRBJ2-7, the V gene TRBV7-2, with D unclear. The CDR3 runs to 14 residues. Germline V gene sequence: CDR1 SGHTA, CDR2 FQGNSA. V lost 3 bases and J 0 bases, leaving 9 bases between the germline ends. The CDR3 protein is CASSLTGSSYEQYF. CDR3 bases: TGTGCCAGCAGCTTGACTGGAAGCTCCTACGAGCAGTACTTC. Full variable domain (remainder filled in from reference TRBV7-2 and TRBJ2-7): GAGVSQSPSNKVTEKGKDVELRCDPISGHTALYWYRQSLGQGLEFLIYFQGNSAPDKSGLPSDRFSAERTGGSVSTLTIQRTQQEDSAVYLCASSLTGSSYEQYFGPGTRLTVT.

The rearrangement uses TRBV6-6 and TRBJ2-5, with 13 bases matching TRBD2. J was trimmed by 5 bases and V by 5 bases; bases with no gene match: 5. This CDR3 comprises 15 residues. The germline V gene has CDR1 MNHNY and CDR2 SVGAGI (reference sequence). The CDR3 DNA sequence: TGTGCCAGCAGTCCACGACTAGCGGGAGGCGAGACCCAGTACTTC. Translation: CASSPRLAGGETQYF.

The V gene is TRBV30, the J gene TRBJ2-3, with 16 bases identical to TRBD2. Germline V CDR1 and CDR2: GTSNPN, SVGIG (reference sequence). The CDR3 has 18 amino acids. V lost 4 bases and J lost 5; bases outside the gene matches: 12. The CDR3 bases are TGTGCCTGGACCGTCCCGGGACTAGCGGGGGGGGCCGAAGATACGCAGTATTTT. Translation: CAWTVPGLAGGAEDTQYF.

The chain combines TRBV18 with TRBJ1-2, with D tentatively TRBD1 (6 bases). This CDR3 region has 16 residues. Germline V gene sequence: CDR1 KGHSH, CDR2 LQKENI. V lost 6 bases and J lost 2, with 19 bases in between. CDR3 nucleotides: TGTGCCAGCTCCCCAGATCAGGGGACTAAGAACTATGGCTACACCTTC. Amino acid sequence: CASSPDQGTKNYGYTF.

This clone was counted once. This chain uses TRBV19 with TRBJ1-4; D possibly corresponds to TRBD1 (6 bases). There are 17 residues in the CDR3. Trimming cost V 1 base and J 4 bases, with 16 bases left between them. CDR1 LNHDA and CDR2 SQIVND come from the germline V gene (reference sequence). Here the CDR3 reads CASSIVDSGGYNEKLFF. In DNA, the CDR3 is TGTGCCAGTAGTATAGTGGACAGCGGGGGGTATAATGAAAAACTGTTTTTT.

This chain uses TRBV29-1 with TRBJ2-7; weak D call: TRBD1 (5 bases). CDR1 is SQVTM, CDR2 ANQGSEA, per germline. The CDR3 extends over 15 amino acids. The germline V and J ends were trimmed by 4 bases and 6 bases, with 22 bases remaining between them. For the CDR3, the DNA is TGCAGCGTTGGTACCATAATATTAGGACAACTCGAGCAGTACTTC. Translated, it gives CSVGTIILGQLEQYF.

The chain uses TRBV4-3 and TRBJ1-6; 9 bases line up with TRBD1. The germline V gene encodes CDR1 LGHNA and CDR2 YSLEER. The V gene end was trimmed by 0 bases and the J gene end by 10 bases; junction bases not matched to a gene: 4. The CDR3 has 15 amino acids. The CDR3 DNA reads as TGCGCCAGCAGCCAAGAGGACAGGGGAGACTCACCCCTCCACTTT. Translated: CASSQEDRGDSPLHF.

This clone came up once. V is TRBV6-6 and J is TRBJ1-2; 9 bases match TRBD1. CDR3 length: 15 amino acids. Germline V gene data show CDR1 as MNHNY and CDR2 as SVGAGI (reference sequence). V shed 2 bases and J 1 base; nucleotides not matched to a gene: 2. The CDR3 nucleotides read TGTGCCAGCAGTTACGCGGGACAGGGTAACTATGGCTACACCTTC. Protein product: CASSYAGQGNYGYTF.

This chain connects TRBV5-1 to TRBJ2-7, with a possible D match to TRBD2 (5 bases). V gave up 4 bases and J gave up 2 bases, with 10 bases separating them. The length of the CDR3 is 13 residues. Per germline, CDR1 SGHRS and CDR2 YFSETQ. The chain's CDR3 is CASSGRPPYEQYF. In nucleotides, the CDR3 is TGCGCCAGCAGCGGGAGACCCCCCTACGAGCAGTACTTC.

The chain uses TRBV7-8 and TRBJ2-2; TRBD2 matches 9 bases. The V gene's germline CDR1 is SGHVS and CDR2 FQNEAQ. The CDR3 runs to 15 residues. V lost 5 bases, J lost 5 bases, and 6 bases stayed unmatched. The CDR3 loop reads CASSRLAEGTGELFF. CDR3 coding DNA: TGTGCCAGCAGCAGACTAGCGGAGGGGACCGGGGAGCTGTTTTTT.